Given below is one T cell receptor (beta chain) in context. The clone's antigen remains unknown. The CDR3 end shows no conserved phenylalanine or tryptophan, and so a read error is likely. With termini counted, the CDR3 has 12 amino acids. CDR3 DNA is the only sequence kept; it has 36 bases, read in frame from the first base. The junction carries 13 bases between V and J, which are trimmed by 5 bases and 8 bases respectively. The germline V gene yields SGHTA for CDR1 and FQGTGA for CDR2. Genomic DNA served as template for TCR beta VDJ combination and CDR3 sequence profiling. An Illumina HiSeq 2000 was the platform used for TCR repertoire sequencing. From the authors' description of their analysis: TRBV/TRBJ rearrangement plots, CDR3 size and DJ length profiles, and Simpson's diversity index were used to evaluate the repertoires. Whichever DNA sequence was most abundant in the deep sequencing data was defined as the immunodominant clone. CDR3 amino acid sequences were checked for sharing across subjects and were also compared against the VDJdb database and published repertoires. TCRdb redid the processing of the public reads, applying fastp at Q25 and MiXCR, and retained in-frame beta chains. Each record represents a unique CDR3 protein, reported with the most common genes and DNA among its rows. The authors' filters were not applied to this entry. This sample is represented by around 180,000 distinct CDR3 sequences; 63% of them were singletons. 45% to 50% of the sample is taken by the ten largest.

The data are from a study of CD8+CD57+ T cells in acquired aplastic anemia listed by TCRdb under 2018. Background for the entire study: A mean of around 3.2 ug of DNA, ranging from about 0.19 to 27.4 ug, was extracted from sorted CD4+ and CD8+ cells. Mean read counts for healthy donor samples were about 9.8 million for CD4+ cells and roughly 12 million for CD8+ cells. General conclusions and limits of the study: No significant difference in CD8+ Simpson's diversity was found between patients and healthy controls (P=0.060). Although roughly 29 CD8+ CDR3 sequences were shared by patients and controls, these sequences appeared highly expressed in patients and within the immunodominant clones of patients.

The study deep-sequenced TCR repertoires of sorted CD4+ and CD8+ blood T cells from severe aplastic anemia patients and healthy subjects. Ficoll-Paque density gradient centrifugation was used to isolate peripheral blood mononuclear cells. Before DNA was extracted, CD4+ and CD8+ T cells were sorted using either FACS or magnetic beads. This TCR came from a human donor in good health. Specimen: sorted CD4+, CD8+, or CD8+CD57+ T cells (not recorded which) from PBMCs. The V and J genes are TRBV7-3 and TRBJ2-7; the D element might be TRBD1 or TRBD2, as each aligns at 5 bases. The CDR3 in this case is CASSPGSGKQYS. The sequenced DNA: TGTGCCAGCAGCCCGGGGTCAGGGAAGCAGTACTCC.